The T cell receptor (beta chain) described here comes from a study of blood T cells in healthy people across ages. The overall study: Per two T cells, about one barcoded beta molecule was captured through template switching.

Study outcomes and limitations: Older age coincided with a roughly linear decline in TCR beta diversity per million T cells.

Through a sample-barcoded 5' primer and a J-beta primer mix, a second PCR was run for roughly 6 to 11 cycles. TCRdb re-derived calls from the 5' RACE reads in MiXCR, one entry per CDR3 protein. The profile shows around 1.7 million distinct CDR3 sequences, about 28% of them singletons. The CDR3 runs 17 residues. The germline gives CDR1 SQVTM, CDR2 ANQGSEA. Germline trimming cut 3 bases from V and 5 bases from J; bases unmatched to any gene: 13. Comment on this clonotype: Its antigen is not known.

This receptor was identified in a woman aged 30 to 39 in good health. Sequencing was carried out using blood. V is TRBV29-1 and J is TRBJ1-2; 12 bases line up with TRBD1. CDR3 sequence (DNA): TGCAGCGTTGAGGCCGGGACAGGGGGCGTTGGGGCATATGGCTACACCTTC. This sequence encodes CSVEAGTGGVGAYGYTF.